Listed below are T cell receptor beta chains from one sample, sequenced in a study of T cells in Graves' hyperthyroidism and ophthalmopathy. TCRdb processed the multiplex PCR reads anew with MiXCR; each CDR3 protein has one entry. The sample has around 520,000 distinct CDR3 sequences, roughly a quarter seen once. Sequenced material: blood. These receptors were obtained from a woman in her 30s with Graves' ophthalmopathy. CDR3s include the opening cysteine and the closing phenylalanine or tryptophan. D genes are given only for firm matches. Clone sizes are given selectively: once, few, many, or a class where the clone is expanded.

size: .
D: TRBD1
V: TRBV12-3/TRBV12-4
J: TRBJ1-1
DNA: TGTGCCAGCAGGGTCTCGACAGGGGGCACTGAAGCTTTCTTT
CDR3: CASRVSTGGTEAFF

size: many
D: .
V: TRBV7-2
J: TRBJ1-5
DNA: TGTGCCAGCAGCTTAGTGTCAAGAGGTCAGCCCCAGCATTTT
CDR3: CASSLVSRGQPQHF

size: once
D: TRBD1
V: TRBV27
J: TRBJ2-7
DNA: TGTGCCAGCAGTACGGGACAGGTTGGGTACGAGCAGTACTTC
CDR3: CASSTGQVGYEQYF

size: .
D: TRBD1
V: TRBV6-5
J: TRBJ2-5
DNA: TGTGCCAGCAGTTACTCAGACAGGGAGAAGACCCAGTACTTC
CDR3: CASSYSDREKTQYF

size: once
D: TRBD1
V: TRBV6-2/TRBV6-3
J: TRBJ1-5
DNA: TGTGCCAGCAGTCCTGGACAGGGCCTCATTCAGCCCCAGCATTTT
CDR3: CASSPGQGLIQPQHF

size: many
D: TRBD1
V: TRBV27
J: TRBJ2-5
DNA: TGTGCCAGCAGTCCCGACAGGGACCAAGAGACCCAGTACTTC
CDR3: CASSPDRDQETQYF

size: .
D: .
V: TRBV30
J: TRBJ1-5
DNA: TGTGCCTGGAGCCAAGTATATAGCAATCAGCCCCAGCATTTT
CDR3: CAWSQVYSNQPQHF

size: .
D: TRBD1
V: TRBV6-4
J: TRBJ1-5
DNA: TGTGCCAGCAGTCCTCTCCCTCGGACAGGTGAGAGTCAGCCCCAGCATTTT
CDR3: CASSPLPRTGESQPQHF

size: .
D: .
V: TRBV24-1
J: TRBJ2-7
DNA: TGTGCCACCAAGGGAGGAACAGGGTCCTACGAGCAGTACTTC
CDR3: CATKGGTGSYEQYF

size: .
D: .
V: TRBV6-2/TRBV6-3
J: TRBJ1-2
DNA: TGTGCCAGCAGCCCCGCAGGTCGCGAGGGCTACACCTTC
CDR3: CASSPAGREGYTF

size: few
D: .
V: TRBV30
J: TRBJ2-5
DNA: TGTGCCTTCCGGAGTTCAGAGACCCAGTACTTC
CDR3: CAFRSSETQYF

size: many
D: TRBD2
V: TRBV27
J: TRBJ2-7
DNA: TGTGCCAGCAGATCTCCCCGGGCGGGAGTGGTCTACGAGCAGTACTTC
CDR3: CASRSPRAGVVYEQYF

size: .
D: .
V: TRBV6-4
J: TRBJ1-5
DNA: TGTGCCAGCAGTGACTCGGTGACACGGGATCAGCCCCAGCATTTT
CDR3: CASSDSVTRDQPQHF

size: once
D: .
V: TRBV7-8
J: TRBJ2-7
DNA: TGTGCCAGCAGCTTTGCCTCCAACGAGCAGTACTTC
CDR3: CASSFASNEQYF

size: few
D: .
V: TRBV6-5
J: TRBJ2-5
DNA: TGTGCCAGCAAGTTAGGGGGGCAAGGAGAGACCCAGTACTTC
CDR3: CASKLGGQGETQYF

size: .
D: .
V: TRBV28
J: TRBJ2-7
DNA: TGTGCCAGCCTAGGGGCAGACCGCTCCTACGAGCAGTACTTC
CDR3: CASLGADRSYEQYF

size: many
D: .
V: TRBV28
J: TRBJ2-7
DNA: TGTGCCAGCAGTTCCCCCTCGAACGAGCAGTACTTC
CDR3: CASSSPSNEQYF

size: few
D: TRBD1
V: TRBV11-2
J: TRBJ1-1
DNA: TGTGCCAGCAGCTTGAGGGACAGAAAGCTACTTGAAGCTTTCTTT
CDR3: CASSLRDRKLLEAFF

size: .
D: .
V: TRBV11-1
J: TRBJ2-7
DNA: TGTGCCAGCAGCTCCGGGACACTGAAGAGCTCCTACGAGCAGTACTTC
CDR3: CASSSGTLKSSYEQYF

size: few
D: TRBD2
V: TRBV6-2/TRBV6-3
J: TRBJ2-7
DNA: TGTGCCAGCACAAGCGGGGTTAGCGAGCAGTACTTC
CDR3: CASTSGVSEQYF

size: .
D: .
V: TRBV5-1
J: TRBJ1-1
DNA: TGCGCCAGCAGCTTGGCTTGGCGGGGTTCAAACACTGAAGCTTTCTTT
CDR3: CASSLAWRGSNTEAFF

size: .
D: .
V: TRBV12-3/TRBV12-4
J: TRBJ1-1
DNA: TGTGCCAGCAGTGTATGGATGAACACTGAAGCTTTCTTT
CDR3: CASSVWMNTEAFF

size: many
D: .
V: TRBV12-3/TRBV12-4
J: TRBJ2-7
DNA: TGTGCCAGCAGCTGGGGTTATCTACCCGAGCAGTACTTC
CDR3: CASSWGYLPEQYF

size: many
D: .
V: TRBV30
J: TRBJ1-2
DNA: TGTGCCTGGACTGGGACGGGAGCTAACTATGGCTACACCTTC
CDR3: CAWTGTGANYGYTF

size: .
D: .
V: TRBV6-2/TRBV6-3
J: TRBJ1-1
DNA: TGTGCCAGCAGCCAACAGGATATGAACACTGAAGCTTTCTTT
CDR3: CASSQQDMNTEAFF

size: many
D: .
V: TRBV27
J: TRBJ2-2
DNA: TGTGCCAGCAGGCAACGAGGGCTCACGAACACCGGGGAGCTGTTTTTT
CDR3: CASRQRGLTNTGELFF

size: .
D: TRBD2
V: TRBV10-3
J: TRBJ2-5
DNA: TGTGCCGTAGGCCAGACTAGCGGGCCCCAAGAGACCCAGTACTTC
CDR3: CAVGQTSGPQETQYF

size: many
D: .
V: TRBV25-1
J: TRBJ2-2
DNA: TGTGCCAGTGGGGGGTCCCGGACGAACACCGGGGAGCTGTTTTTT
CDR3: CASGGSRTNTGELFF

size: .
D: .
V: TRBV6-1
J: TRBJ2-5
DNA: TGTGCCTGCGGGTCCCCGGGAACCCAAGAGACCCAGTACTTC
CDR3: CACGSPGTQETQYF

size: many
D: .
V: TRBV6-2/TRBV6-3
J: TRBJ2-5
DNA: TGTGCCAGCACCTACGCAACCGGCCAGGGTGAAGAGACCCAGTACTTC
CDR3: CASTYATGQGEETQYF

size: few
D: TRBD2
V: TRBV7-2
J: TRBJ2-2
DNA: TGTGCCAGCAAGCCTAGCGGGGGGTCGAACACCGGGGAGCTGTTTTTT
CDR3: CASKPSGGSNTGELFF

size: .
D: .
V: TRBV7-3
J: TRBJ2-4
DNA: TGTGCCAGCAGCCCTGCCCCGGGAGCCGAAGGGTACTTC
CDR3: CASSPAPGAEGYF

size: many
D: .
V: TRBV29-1
J: TRBJ1-1
DNA: TGCAGCTTCACGTGGCAGGGTCACACTGAAGCTTTCTTT
CDR3: CSFTWQGHTEAFF

size: many
D: .
V: TRBV19
J: TRBJ1-1
DNA: TGTGCCAGTAGTCCACCAGGGGTTTTGAACACTGAAGCTTTCTTT
CDR3: CASSPPGVLNTEAFF

size: .
D: .
V: TRBV14
J: TRBJ2-5
DNA: TGTGCCAGCAGCCAAGTCCGGGGGCAGGGGACCCAGTACTTC
CDR3: CASSQVRGQGTQYF

size: few
D: TRBD1
V: TRBV6-4
J: TRBJ1-2
DNA: TGTGCCACCCTTGGGACAGGGAGTGGCTACACCTTC
CDR3: CATLGTGSGYTF

size: .
D: .
V: TRBV28
J: TRBJ2-2
DNA: TGTGCCAGCAGTTTATACAGGCCCCACACCGGGGAGCTGTTTTTT
CDR3: CASSLYRPHTGELFF

size: .
D: .
V: TRBV2
J: TRBJ2-2
DNA: TGTGCCAGCAGGAAGGGCGCGCAGGGGAACACCGGGGAGCTGTTTTTT
CDR3: CASRKGAQGNTGELFF

size: .
D: TRBD1
V: TRBV5-6
J: TRBJ1-5
DNA: TGTGCCAGCAGCTGGGGGACAGGGGTTCATAGCAATCAGCCCCAGCATTTT
CDR3: CASSWGTGVHSNQPQHF

size: few
D: .
V: TRBV6-2/TRBV6-3
J: TRBJ2-7
DNA: TGTGCCAGCAGTTACCATCCTATAGGGCCGTCTGCTCGTGGTTACGAGCAGTACTTC
CDR3: CASSYHPIGPSARGYEQYF

size: .
D: TRBD1
V: TRBV18
J: TRBJ1-2
DNA: TGTGCCAGCTCACCACTAGGACAGGGGTCCTTTAACTATGGCTACACCTTC
CDR3: CASSPLGQGSFNYGYTF

size: many
D: .
V: TRBV12-3/TRBV12-4
J: TRBJ1-5
DNA: TGTGCCAGCAGTACGGACATTAGCAATCAGCCCCAGCATTTT
CDR3: CASSTDISNQPQHF

size: many
D: .
V: TRBV12-3/TRBV12-4
J: TRBJ2-5
DNA: TGTGCCTGGGGGACCCCGGAGACCCAGTACTTC
CDR3: CAWGTPETQYF

size: many
D: .
V: TRBV29-1
J: TRBJ2-5
DNA: TGCAGCGTTCAGAAGTACCAAGAGACCCAGTACTTC
CDR3: CSVQKYQETQYF

size: few
D: .
V: TRBV28
J: TRBJ2-2
DNA: TGTGCCAGCGAGCCCAGAGCGTTGAACACCGGGGAGCTGTTTTTT
CDR3: CASEPRALNTGELFF

size: .
D: .
V: TRBV10-3
J: TRBJ2-6
DNA: TGTGCCATCAGGGGCCCCCTAGGTCGGGCCAACGTCCTGACTTTC
CDR3: CAIRGPLGRANVLTF

size: .
D: .
V: TRBV12-3/TRBV12-4
J: TRBJ2-5
DNA: TGTGCCAGCAGTTTATCGGGGGCCCAAGGGGAGACCCAGTACTTC
CDR3: CASSLSGAQGETQYF

size: many
D: .
V: TRBV11-2
J: TRBJ1-2
DNA: TGTGCCAGCAGCTATGACAGATATGGCTACACCTTC
CDR3: CASSYDRYGYTF

size: .
D: TRBD1
V: TRBV7-3
J: TRBJ2-7
DNA: TGTGCCAGCAGCTTCGATGGACAGGGAACCTACGAGCAGTACTTC
CDR3: CASSFDGQGTYEQYF

size: many
D: .
V: TRBV4-1
J: TRBJ1-5
DNA: TGCGCCAGCAGCCAGGGAGAGAGGGGGAATCAGCCCCAGCATTTT
CDR3: CASSQGERGNQPQHF

size: many
D: .
V: TRBV28
J: TRBJ2-6
DNA: TGTGCCAGCAGCCCCGGGACATCTGGGGCCAACGTCCTGACTTTC
CDR3: CASSPGTSGANVLTF

size: many
D: .
V: TRBV3-1
J: TRBJ1-2
DNA: TGTGCCAGCAGCCAAGGGGACCTACTTTGGGGCTACACCTTC
CDR3: CASSQGDLLWGYTF

size: many
D: TRBD2
V: TRBV7-9
J: TRBJ2-5
DNA: TGTGCCAGCAGCCGATGGACTAGCGGGGAAGAGACCCAGTACTTC
CDR3: CASSRWTSGEETQYF

size: many
D: .
V: TRBV7-9
J: TRBJ1-1
DNA: TGTGCCAGCAGTGGGCACCCGAACACTGAAGCTTTCTTT
CDR3: CASSGHPNTEAFF

size: many
D: .
V: TRBV27
J: TRBJ1-1
DNA: TGTGCCAGCAGTTTTTGGCGGGGCACTGAAGCTTTCTTT
CDR3: CASSFWRGTEAFF

size: many
D: .
V: TRBV20-1
J: TRBJ1-2
DNA: TGCAGTGCTAGAGCTCCCCGTCTCCACACCCCTTATGGCTACACCTTC
CDR3: CSARAPRLHTPYGYTF

size: many
D: .
V: TRBV6-1
J: TRBJ2-7
DNA: TGTGCCAGCAAGAGTAGGGACGGGCCGCGATTCTACGAGCAGTACTTC
CDR3: CASKSRDGPRFYEQYF

size: many
D: TRBD1
V: TRBV6-1
J: TRBJ1-1
DNA: TGTGCCAGCAGTGCTCGCCCCACAGGGGACACTGAAGCTTTCTTT
CDR3: CASSARPTGDTEAFF

size: many
D: .
V: TRBV12-3/TRBV12-4
J: TRBJ1-5
DNA: TGTGCCAGCAGTGAACAGGAGAATCAGCCCCAGCATTTT
CDR3: CASSEQENQPQHF